One and the same sample provided the 19 T cell receptor beta chains below, sequenced in a study of T cell changes during pregnancy in multiple sclerosis (dated by TCRdb to the late 2010s). The library was produced with the immunoSEQ multiplex PCR assay. As stored in TCRdb, this immuneACCESS dataset retains in-frame rearrangements with V and J assigned. A fraction of the clones does not appear; measured against another copy, unresolved V genes explain less than half of the discrepancy, and the remainder lacks a known reason. Within this sample are some 85,000 clones, with around 94% of them counted one time only. The ten biggest clones cover around 0.86% of the sample. Here the sequenced sample was peripheral blood, taken in the third trimester of pregnancy. The receptors here all came from a female donor with multiple sclerosis, enrolled in a pregnancy study.

The J gene is TRBJ1-2, the V gene TRBV7-9; the match to TRBD1 covers 7 bases. CDR1 SEHNR and CDR2 FQNEAQ come from the germline V gene (reference sequence). Trimming took 1 base from V and 3 from J; bases not matched to a gene: 5. The CDR3 spans 15 residues. As DNA, the CDR3 is TGTGCCAGCAGCTTAGTAGGGACAGAGTACTATGGCTACACCTTC. Residues: CASSLVGTEYYGYTF.

V gene TRBV5-1 combines with J gene TRBJ1-1; D is perhaps TRBD1 (6 bases). From germline, CDR1 is SGHRS and CDR2 YFSETQ. Trimming removed 6 bases from V and 2 bases from J, with 14 bases in between. The CDR3 runs 14 residues. The CDR3 nucleotides read TGCGCCAGCACCTTAACAGGGCCCAACACTGAAGCTTTCTTT. Amino acid sequence: CASTLTGPNTEAFF. The full variable domain, completed using reference TRBV5-1 and TRBJ1-1, is KAGVTQTPRYLIKTRGQQVTLSCSPISGHRSVSWYQQTPGQGLQFLFEYFSETQRNKGNFPGRFSGRQFSNSRSEMNVSTLELGDSALYLCASTLTGPNTEAFFGQGTRLTVV.

The V and J genes are TRBV2 and TRBJ2-3; 7 nucleotides match TRBD1. V was pared by 5 bases and J by 4 bases, with 6 bases of the junction left unmatched. Germline V lookup: CDR1 SNHLY, CDR2 FYNNEI. The CDR3 runs to 14 residues. The CDR3 nucleotides read TGTGCCAGCAGTCCGACAGGGAGTTCAGATACGCAGTATTTT. Translated, it gives CASSPTGSSDTQYF.

The chain carries TRBV7-9 and TRBJ1-5, with D unresolved. The germline V and J ends were trimmed by 3 bases and 2 bases, with 5 bases remaining between them. CDR3 length equals 13 residues. Germline V gene data show CDR1 as SEHNR and CDR2 as FQNEAQ (reference sequence). CDR3 bases: TGTGCCAGCAGCTTTAGTGGCAATCAGCCCCAGCATTTT. It yields the protein CASSFSGNQPQHF.

The rearrangement links TRBV9 to TRBJ1-2; possible D gene TRBD1, 5 bases. Between the trimmed V and J ends, which lost 3 bases and 8 bases, there was a span of 26 bases. This CDR3 spans 17 amino acids. In germline, CDR1 is SGDLS, CDR2 YYNGEE. CDR3 loop: CASSATHSPGLQGGYTF. The CDR3 DNA reads as TGTGCCAGCAGCGCCACCCATTCCCCGGGACTCCAAGGAGGCTACACCTTC.

The chain joins TRBV9 to TRBJ2-3, with 15 bases fitting TRBD2. Losses at the gene ends were 0 bases for V and 4 bases for J; bases not matched to a gene: 0. In germline, CDR1 is SGDLS, CDR2 YYNGEE. CDR3 length: 16 amino acids. The CDR3 coding sequence is TGTGCCAGCAGCGTAGGGACTAGCGGGAGGGCAGATACGCAGTATTTT. Amino acid sequence: CASSVGTSGRADTQYF.

The chain carries TRBV7-2 and TRBJ1-4; TRBD1 might be the D (6 bases). Germline CDR1 is SGHTA and CDR2 is FQGNSA. V was trimmed by 5 bases and J by 6 bases, leaving 16 bases between them. The CDR3 has 15 residues. The CDR3 coding sequence is TGTGCCAGCAGCCCAGGGGTCAGGGCGGATGAAAAACTGTTTTTT. Translation: CASSPGVRADEKLFF.

This chain uses TRBV7-2 with TRBJ2-7; D unresolved. From germline, CDR1 is SGHTA and CDR2 FQGNSA. Trimming pared 10 bases from V and 6 bases from J, leaving 22 bases between. The CDR3 is made up of 14 amino acids. The CDR3 spells CATASGHKQGEQYF. Written as DNA, the CDR3 is TGTGCCACCGCGTCAGGCCATAAACAAGGCGAGCAGTACTTC.

The chain carries TRBV13 and TRBJ1-1, with a possible D match to TRBD1 (6 bases). The germline V gene encodes CDR1 PRHDT and CDR2 FYEKMQ (reference sequence). The CDR3 is made up of 17 amino acids. V lost 0 bases and J 3 bases, leaving 17 bases between the germline ends. This chain's CDR3 is CASSLGRGASHDTEAFF. The CDR3 coding sequence is TGTGCCAGCAGCTTAGGCCGGGGGGCTAGTCACGACACTGAAGCTTTCTTT. The full variable domain, rest sourced from reference TRBV13 and TRBJ1-1, is AAGVIQSPRHLIKEKRETATLKCYPIPRHDTVYWYQQGPGQDPQFLISFYEKMQSDKGSIPDRFSAQQFSDYHSELNMSSLELGDSALYFCASSLGRGASHDTEAFFGQGTRLTVV.

The chain recombines TRBV7-9 with TRBJ2-3, with TRBD1 as a possible D gene (6 bases). In germline, CDR1 is SEHNR, CDR2 FQNEAQ (reference sequence). V gave up 4 bases and J gave up 8 bases, with 16 bases separating them. The CDR3 has 14 amino acids. The CDR3 bases are TGTGCCAGCAGCTACCCACAGGGTTCAGCTACGCAGTATTTT. It is translated as CASSYPQGSATQYF.

The chain uses TRBV7-8 and TRBJ1-5; TRBD1 aligns across 7 bases. Germline assignment: CDR1 SGHVS and CDR2 FQNEAQ. V was pared by 1 base and J by 0 bases, with 3 bases of the junction left unmatched. CDR3 size: 16 residues. The CDR3 DNA follows: TGTGCCAGCAGCTTAGACAGGGGATATAGCAATCAGCCCCAGCATTTT. It specifies CASSLDRGYSNQPQHF.

The chain employs TRBV11-3 and TRBJ2-7; TRBD2 matches at 7 bases. Per germline, CDR1 SGHNT and CDR2 YENEEA. The CDR3 is 13 amino acids. Germline trimming cut 2 bases from V and 8 bases from J; bases unmatched to any gene: 6. CDR3 DNA sequence: TGTGCCAGCAGCTTAAGGGCTAGCGGCCAGCAGTACTTC. Translating gives CASSLRASGQQYF.

This chain connects TRBV27 to TRBJ1-1; D possibly corresponds to TRBD1 (6 bases). The CDR3 is 15 amino acids. Germline assignment: CDR1 MNHEY and CDR2 SMNVEV (reference sequence). Trimming removed 2 bases from V and 3 bases from J, with 13 bases in between. The CDR3 protein is CASSLGVGGYTEAFF. DNA of the CDR3: TGTGCCAGCAGTTTAGGCGTAGGGGGTTACACTGAAGCTTTCTTT.

The chain joins TRBV28 to TRBJ2-1; 9 bases are shared with TRBD1. Trimming cost V 5 bases and J 4 bases; bases outside gene matches: 3. Germline V CDR1 and CDR2: MDHEN, SYDVKM. The CDR3 loop spans 14 amino acids. The CDR3 loop reads CASSRTGAYNEQFF. DNA of the CDR3: TGTGCCAGCAGTCGGACAGGGGCTTACAATGAGCAGTTCTTC. Variable domain in full (rest from reference TRBV28 and TRBJ2-1): DVKVTQSSRYLVKRTGEKVFLECVQDMDHENMFWYRQDPGLGLRLIYFSYDVKMKEKGDIPEGYSVSREKKERFSLILESASTNQTSMYLCASSRTGAYNEQFFGPGTRLTVL.

This chain links TRBV5-4 with TRBJ2-7; 9 bases map to TRBD1. The V and J ends lost 4 bases and 2 bases, in that order; junction bases with no gene match: 7. Looked up from germline, CDR1 is SGHNT and CDR2 is YYREEE (reference sequence). This CDR3 is 15 amino acids long. The CDR3 sequence: CASSPGQGKAYEQYF. As DNA, the CDR3 is TGTGCCAGCAGCCCCGGACAGGGGAAGGCCTACGAGCAGTACTTC.

V usage is TRBV11-3 and J usage is TRBJ2-1, with 10 bases aligning to TRBD2. V was clipped by 5 bases and J by 7 bases; unmatched bases: 5. This CDR3 is built from 14 residues. Germline assignment: CDR1 SGHNT and CDR2 YENEEA. In nucleotides, the CDR3 is TGTGCCAGCAGCCCGTGGACTAGCGGAAATGAGCAGTTCTTC. The encoded protein is CASSPWTSGNEQFF.

The rearrangement uses TRBV27 and TRBJ2-7; 8 bases line up with TRBD1. With 1 base clipped from V and 2 bases from J, the junction kept 16 bases outside the gene matches. The CDR3 has 19 residues. CDR1 MNHEY and CDR2 SMNVEV come from the germline V gene (reference sequence). CDR3 amino acids: CASSLLSGGVLGQAYEQYF. The CDR3, as DNA: TGTGCCAGCAGTTTATTGTCTGGAGGAGTACTGGGACAGGCCTACGAGCAGTACTTC.

The table lists this clone with a count of one. The V gene is TRBV13, the J gene TRBJ2-1; TRBD1 matches 8 bases. CDR3 size: 13 residues. Germline loops: CDR1 PRHDT, CDR2 FYEKMQ (reference sequence). V was pared by 11 bases and J by 6 bases, with 9 bases of the junction left unmatched. CDR3 nucleotide sequence: TGTGCCGGGGCCAGGGACAGGTTCAATGAGCAGTTCTTC. Translation: CAGARDRFNEQFF.

The rearrangement uses TRBV5-1 and TRBJ2-1; no firm D call. This CDR3 has 11 amino acids. The V gene's germline CDR1 is SGHRS and CDR2 YFSETQ. The germline V and J ends were trimmed by 6 bases and 9 bases, with 10 bases remaining between them. CDR3 region: CASMSNVEQFF. Written as DNA, the CDR3 is TGCGCCAGCATGTCTAACGTTGAGCAGTTCTTC.